Ten or more counts support the clone carrying this T cell receptor (beta chain). The record originates from a study of T cells after yellow fever vaccination. Study results and limitations: Most clones from primary vaccination resurfaced after the booster (about 95% CD4, 88% CD8).

Germline CDR1 reads DFQATT; CDR2 reads SNEGSKA (reference sequence). Trimming at V came to 6 bases and at J to 2 bases, leaving 5 bases not matched to a gene. CDR3 length equals 14 residues. Universal primer sites and UMIs were introduced during 5'RACE template-switching synthesis of TCR cDNA. TCRdb reprocessed the 5' RACE reads with MiXCR, giving one entry per CDR3 protein. This table has fewer than 35,000 distinct CDR3 sequences, roughly 10% appearing once. This chain links TRBV20-1 with TRBJ2-2; 8 bases match TRBD2. The sequencing used PBMCs, either bulk or a sorted T-cell subset (CD4+, CD8+, memory, or dextramer-sorted; not recorded which), collected around 14 days after the first yellow fever vaccination. The clonotype was recovered from a young man who received the YFV17D yellow fever vaccine. The CDR3 is CSAGAGANTGELFF. The CDR3, as DNA: TGCAGTGCAGGAGCGGGAGCAAACACCGGGGAGCTGTTTTTT.